Reported below is one TCR beta chain. This entry is derived from a study of tumor-infiltrating lymphocytes in oesophageal squamous cell carcinoma. Germline V gene data show CDR1 as SGHTA and CDR2 as FQGTGA. The length of the CDR3 is 16 residues. V was clipped by 1 base and J by 5 bases, with 15 bases between them. A single record per CDR3 protein comes from TCRdb applying MiXCR to the PCR reads. In the table there are about 13,000 distinct CDR3 sequences, roughly 51% of which are singletons. Source material: blood. The chain has TRBV7-3 and TRBJ2-1; D may be TRBD1 (7 bases). This TCR came from a female donor with esophageal squamous cell carcinoma. CDR3 sequence: CASSLKVAGGNNEQFF. For the CDR3, the DNA is TGTGCCAGCAGCTTAAAAGTGGCAGGGGGGAACAATGAGCAGTTCTTC.